The table lists the clone carrying this T cell receptor beta chain with many counts. The antigen is undetermined. RNA transcripts provided the source from which TCR beta CDR3 regions were amplified. TCR CDR3 regions were first amplified by RT-PCR with HTBI primers. MiXCR was run by TCRdb on the multiplex PCR reads, yielding one entry per CDR3 protein. The table shows approximately 600,000 distinct CDR3 sequences, with approximately 13% occurring only once. The data were taken from a study of T cells in Graves' hyperthyroidism and ophthalmopathy. About the research overall: Peripheral blood specimens were obtained at initial diagnosis, prior to any treatment. Study-level findings and limits: Clonotypes that were expanded in thyroid above 0.001 mostly appeared in blood too.

Diagnoses were made from clinical symptoms, serum measures (thyroxine and TRAb), thyroid ultrasound and orbital computed tomography. This TCR came from a woman under 40 with Graves' hyperthyroidism that later progressed to Graves' ophthalmopathy. Sequences were obtained from blood.

The CDR3 protein is CASSPTRGGLEQYF. The CDR3 coding sequence is TGTGCCAGCAGCCCCACGCGGGGGGGACTGGAGCAGTACTTC. V gene TRBV11-2 combines with J gene TRBJ2-7; TRBD2 matches at 9 bases. The germline CDR1 and CDR2 sequences are SGHAT and FQNNGV. CDR3 length: 14 amino acids. With V trimmed by 5 bases and J by 7 bases, 9 bases remained unmatched.